Listed below are T cell receptor beta chains from one sample, sequenced in a study of vaccination effects on CD4 cells after COVID-19. Using immunoSEQ multiplex PCR, the repertoire was profiled, and TCRdb retains in-frame clones only, with some absent. The profile shows tens of thousands of clones, 73% of them singletons. These TCRs' antigens remain unknown. The material was CD4+ T cells from PBMCs cultured with HCoV-229E spike peptides, obtained before COVID-19 vaccination. The receptors come from a human donor who received a COVID-19 vaccine. The CDR3 runs from the conserved cysteine through the conserved F or W. The order of the fields is D gene, V gene, clone size, J gene, CDR3 DNA, CDR3 protein. A D gene is named only where the DNA matches it firmly. Only some rows state a clone size, as once, few, many or a class for expanded clones.

TRBD1,TRBV3-1/TRBV3-2,once,TRBJ1-4,TGTGCCAGCAGCCAAGCCGGGACAGGGTTTAAAAAACTGTTTTTT,CASSQAGTGFKKLFF
NA,TRBV25-1,once,TRBJ1-6,TGTGCCAGCAGTGCTCCCCGGGGGGGGAATTCACCCCTCCACTTT,CASSAPRGGNSPLHF
TRBD2,TRBV5-4,few,TRBJ2-2,TGTGCCAGCAGCTTGGGGGGACTAGCGGGAGGACCTAACACCGGGGAGCTGTTTTTT,CASSLGGLAGGPNTGELFF
NA,TRBV3-1/TRBV3-2,NA,TRBJ2-5,TGTGCCAGCAGCACGGGACTAGAGACCCAGTACTTC,CASSTGLETQYF
NA,TRBV5-4,NA,TRBJ2-3,TGTGCCAGCAGCAAACACACAGATACGCAGTATTTT,CASSKHTDTQYF
NA,TRBV6-6,NA,TRBJ2-7,TGTGCCAGCAGTAGAGGACACACCTACGAGCAGTACTTC,CASSRGHTYEQYF
NA,TRBV6-2/TRBV6-3,once,TRBJ1-2,TGTGCCAGCAGTCGCACCCAGAGGATGACTAACTATGGCTACACCTTC,CASSRTQRMTNYGYTF
TRBD1,TRBV10-3,medium-sized,TRBJ1-1,TGTGCCATCAGTGAGTCCGGGACAGTGAACACTGAAGCTTTCTTT,CAISESGTVNTEAFF
NA,TRBV6-5,NA,TRBJ1-2,TGTGCCAGCAAGACGGGGGGCAGAAATGGCTACACCTTC,CASKTGGRNGYTF
NA,TRBV5-4,NA,TRBJ1-2,TGTGCCAGCAGCGCCTCAGGGGCCTATGGCTACACCTTC,CASSASGAYGYTF
TRBD2,TRBV6-1,NA,TRBJ2-1,TGTGCCAGCAGTGGGCTAGCGGGAAGCTCCTACAATGAGCAGTTCTTC,CASSGLAGSSYNEQFF
NA,TRBV5-4,NA,TRBJ1-2,TGTGCCAGCAACACAGGGAACTATGGCTACACCTTC,CASNTGNYGYTF
NA,TRBV2,NA,TRBJ1-1,TGTGCCAGCAGTGCAGGGGAGAACACTGAAGCTTTCTTT,CASSAGENTEAFF
NA,TRBV7-2,few,TRBJ2-3,TGTGCCAGCAGCTTCCGATGGGATACGCAGTATTTT,CASSFRWDTQYF
TRBD2,TRBV5-4,NA,TRBJ2-3,TGTGCCAGCAGCCTAGCGGGGGGGCATGATACGCAGTATTTT,CASSLAGGHDTQYF
NA,TRBV3-1/TRBV3-2,NA,TRBJ2-7,TGTGCCAGCAGCCAGTGGGGGGCCGGTTACGAGCAGTACTTC,CASSQWGAGYEQYF
NA,TRBV21-1,NA,TRBJ2-1,TGTGCCAGCACCTCAAAGCCCTTTTTCACTAGCGGGAGCAAAAATGAGCAGTTCTTC,CASTSKPFFTSGSKNEQFF
TRBD1,TRBV5-4,NA,TRBJ2-3,TGTGCCAGCAGCTCCAAAGGACAGGGGGTCGGGGCAGATACGCAGTATTTT,CASSSKGQGVGADTQYF
NA,TRBV5-6,NA,TRBJ2-7,TGTGCCAGCAGCCCCCCTCGGGGGCCCAGCTACGAGCAGTACTTC,CASSPPRGPSYEQYF
NA,TRBV3-1/TRBV3-2,NA,TRBJ1-1,TGTGCCAGCAGCCAAGATCCCCTTACTGAAGCTTTCTTT,CASSQDPLTEAFF
NA,TRBV5-1,NA,TRBJ2-1,TGCGCCAGCAGCTTGGGGGGGCTCGGGGGCGTCGGGCATGAGCAGTTCTTC,CASSLGGLGGVGHEQFF
NA,TRBV6-6,large,TRBJ1-2,TGTGCCAGCAGAACAGGGACCTATGGCTACACCTTC,CASRTGTYGYTF
NA,TRBV18,NA,TRBJ1-6,TGTGCCAGCTCACCACCTCCGGGACAACCTAATTCACCCCTCCACTTT,CASSPPPGQPNSPLHF
TRBD1,TRBV27,few,TRBJ1-1,TGTGCCAGCAGTTCTATATTCCAACAGGGGGGGAACACTGAAGCTTTCTTT,CASSSIFQQGGNTEAFF
NA,TRBV28,NA,TRBJ1-4,TGTGCCAGCAGTTTGGACCAAGCAACTAATGAAAAACTGTTTTTT,CASSLDQATNEKLFF
NA,TRBV6-2/TRBV6-3,few,TRBJ2-2,TGTGCCAGCAGCCCTGGGACTGCCGGGTTCACCGGGGAGCTGTTTTTT,CASSPGTAGFTGELFF
NA,TRBV18,NA,TRBJ1-2,TGTGCCAGCTCACCACAGTTTAATGAAGCTAACTATGGCTACACCTTC,CASSPQFNEANYGYTF
NA,TRBV7-2,NA,TRBJ1-2,TGTGCCAGCAGTCCCACAGGGTTCTTTTGGGGCTACACCTTC,CASSPTGFFWGYTF
TRBD2,TRBV6-5,once,TRBJ2-1,TGTGCCAGCAGAAAAAGCGGGGGGCGTTACAATGAGCAGTTCTTC,CASRKSGGRYNEQFF
NA,TRBV5-1,NA,TRBJ2-2,TGCGCCAGCAGCTTACAGGGTTCCGGGGAGCTGTTTTTT,CASSLQGSGELFF